One sample yielded the 30 T cell receptor beta chains listed below, sequenced in a study of T cells in Graves' hyperthyroidism and ophthalmopathy. TCR beta CDR3 regions were amplified from RNA transcripts. The HTBI primer set drove a first-round RT-PCR of the TCR CDR3. In TCRdb, the multiplex PCR reads were re-called with MiXCR into one record per CDR3 protein. The sample holds 450,000 to 650,000 distinct CDR3 sequences, roughly 20% seen once. The sample comprised blood. The receptors were sampled from a man between 18 and 35 years old with Graves' hyperthyroidism.

This clonotype has only a few counts. The chain links TRBV19 to TRBJ2-7; D may match TRBD1 or TRBD2 (5 bases each). The CDR3 contains 14 residues. V lost 8 bases and J lost 0, with 14 bases in between. Germline V gene sequence: CDR1 LNHDA, CDR2 SQIVND (reference sequence). CDR3 amino acids: CASGTGRSSYEQYF. The CDR3 DNA is TGTGCCAGTGGCACGGGACGCAGCTCCTACGAGCAGTACTTC. Filled out from reference TRBV19 and TRBJ2-7, the complete variable domain reads DGGITQSPKYLFRKEGQNVTLSCEQNLNHDAMYWYRQDPGQGLRLIYYSQIVNDFQKGDIAEGYSVSREKKESFPLTVTSAQKNPTAFYLCASGTGRSSYEQYFGPGTRLTVT.

This clonotype has a count of ten or more. The chain links TRBV5-6 to TRBJ2-7; 8 nucleotides align to TRBD1. V lost 4 bases to trimming and J lost 5 bases; unmatched junction nucleotides: 8. Germline loops: CDR1 SGHDT, CDR2 YYEEEE. This CDR3 region has 14 residues. DNA for the CDR3: TGTGCCAGCAGCCTGAGGACAGGGATGGACGAGCAGTACTTC. Protein: CASSLRTGMDEQYF.

The sample holds many counts of this clonotype. The V call is TRBV28, the J call TRBJ2-6; D call uncertain. V was cut by 7 bases and J by 1 base, with 14 bases left in between. CDR3 size: 16 residues. Germline V gene sequence: CDR1 MDHEN, CDR2 SYDVKM. The CDR3 sequence is CASTMTDISGANVLTF. CDR3 bases: TGTGCCAGCACTATGACCGATATATCTGGGGCCAACGTCCTGACTTTC.

The chain employs TRBV6-4 and TRBJ1-5, with TRBD1 as a possible D gene (5 bases). This CDR3 has 17 residues. Germline lookup yields CDR1 MRHNA and CDR2 SNTAGT. Deletions cut 7 bases from V and 0 bases from J, with 19 bases between. As DNA, the CDR3 is TGTGCCAGCACAATGACCAGGGAAGGGGATAGCAATCAGCCCCAGCATTTT. Encoded protein: CASTMTREGDSNQPQHF.

This clonotype appeared many times. The genes are TRBV30 and TRBJ1-2; 7 positions match TRBD1. Germline CDR1 GTSNPN, CDR2 SVGIG (reference sequence). Germline trimming cut 1 base from V and 8 bases from J; bases unmatched to any gene: 7. CDR3 length: 13 amino acids. In DNA, the CDR3 is TGTGCCTGGAGTGCCTTGACAGGGAGCGGCTACACCTTC. Translation gives CAWSALTGSGYTF.

The table lists this clonotype with many counts. This chain connects TRBV12-3 or TRBV12-4 to TRBJ2-2; the D gene is possibly TRBD2 (6 bases). This CDR3 contains 16 residues. With 2 bases removed from V and 4 bases from J, the gap between germline ends came to 14 bases. CDR3 in amino acids: CASSLSAGLGTGELFF. The CDR3 DNA sequence: TGTGCCAGCAGTTTATCGGCGGGGCTCGGCACCGGGGAGCTGTTTTTT.

V gene TRBV6-1 combines with J gene TRBJ1-5; a weak D match, TRBD1 (6 bases). Trimming took 4 bases from V and 1 from J, leaving 23 bases between them. The CDR3 consists of 19 residues. Germline loops: CDR1 MNHNS, CDR2 SASEGT. CDR3 bases: TGTGCCAGCAGTGTAAGAACGGAGGGGGATCGTTTCAGCAATCAGCCCCAGCATTTT. This encodes CASSVRTEGDRFSNQPQHF.

This clonotype has just a few counts. The chain recombines TRBV3-1 with TRBJ1-5; D might be TRBD1 (5 bases). In germline, CDR1 is LGHDT, CDR2 YNNKEL (reference sequence). Trimming took 0 bases from V and 7 from J, leaving 13 bases between them. The CDR3 consists of 15 residues. The CDR3 DNA sequence: TGTGCCAGCAGCCAAGACACAGGTTGGGGGCAGCCCCAGCATTTT. It codes for CASSQDTGWGQPQHF.

At least ten counts were recorded for this clonotype. This chain uses TRBV10-3 with TRBJ2-7; 10 positions agree with TRBD2. Germline lookup yields CDR1 ENHRY and CDR2 SYGVKD. The CDR3 sequence is 14 residues long. Trimming at V came to 5 bases and at J to 6 bases, leaving 7 bases not matched to a gene. The CDR3 spells CAISPAGGPLEQYF. DNA for the CDR3: TGTGCCATCAGTCCAGCGGGGGGGCCTCTCGAGCAGTACTTC.

This clonotype was detected only a few times. The gene calls are TRBV12-5 and TRBJ2-5; TRBD2 aligns across 7 bases. Germline V gene sequence: CDR1 LGHNT, CDR2 FRNRAP. This CDR3 spans 13 amino acids. The CDR3, as DNA: TGTGCCGCGGGGGTCCGTGGGGAGGAGACCCAGTACTTC. As protein: CAAGVRGEETQYF. The whole variable domain, filled in from reference TRBV12-5 and TRBJ2-5, reads DARVTQTPRHKVTEMGQEVTMRCQPILGHNTVFWYRQTMMQGLELLAYFRNRAPLDDSGMPKDRFSAEMPDATLATLKIQPSEPRDSAVYFCAAGVRGEETQYFGPGTRLLVL.

This clonotype has a count of ten or more. This chain connects TRBV20-1 to TRBJ1-5; possible D gene TRBD1, 5 bases. This CDR3 is 13 amino acids long. V was trimmed by 6 bases and J by 3 bases, leaving 12 bases between them. The germline V gene has CDR1 DFQATT and CDR2 SNEGSKA (reference sequence). The CDR3 DNA sequence: TGCAGTGCCGACTCAGGGTACAATCAGCCCCAGCATTTT. Amino acids: CSADSGYNQPQHF.

The sample holds a few counts of this clonotype. V and J are TRBV6-1 and TRBJ2-2, with TRBD2 identical over 12 bases. After removal of 5 bases from V and 8 bases from J, the junction contained 6 bases not matched to a gene. Germline loops: CDR1 MNHNS, CDR2 SASEGT. This CDR3 has 15 residues. The CDR3 region is CASSRLAGDVGELFF. The CDR3 DNA is TGTGCCAGCAGTCGACTAGCGGGAGATGTAGGGGAGCTGTTTTTT.

The chain has TRBV30 and TRBJ2-7; D is ambiguous. Trimming stripped 1 base from V and 3 bases from J, with 10 bases between. CDR1 GTSNPN and CDR2 SVGIG come from the germline V gene (reference sequence). CDR3 length: 13 residues. CDR3 bases: TGTGCCTGGAGTGAGGTTACGGGCTACGAGCAGTACTTC. Its protein product is CAWSEVTGYEQYF. The variable domain in full, with the rest retrieved from reference TRBV30 and TRBJ2-7, is SQTIHQWPATLVQPVGSPLSLECTVEGTSNPNLYWYRQAAGRGLQLLFYSVGIGQISSEVPQNLSASRPQDRQFILSSKKLLLSDSGFYLCAWSEVTGYEQYFGPGTRLTVT.

As concerns this clonotype: The conserved closing phenylalanine or tryptophan is absent in this CDR3, likely reflecting a read error. The CDR3 loop is CASSRDSGNTIYV. CDR3 in DNA: TGCGCCAGCAGCCGCGACTCTGGAAACACCATATATGTT. The chain employs TRBV5-1 and TRBJ1-3; D is unresolved. V was cut by 4 bases and J by 0 bases, with 5 bases left in between. CDR1 SGHRS and CDR2 YFSETQ come from the germline V gene. This CDR3 has 13 residues.

This clonotype came up many times. The V call is TRBV20-1, the J call TRBJ2-7, with D possibly matching TRBD2 (6 bases). V was shortened by 6 bases and J by 5 bases, with 20 bases between the two germline ends. The CDR3 loop spans 14 amino acids. Per the germline V gene, CDR1 is DFQATT and CDR2 is SNEGSKA (reference sequence). DNA for the CDR3: TGCAGTGCCGTTAAAGGGAGGAGATCGGACGAGCAGTACTTC. Protein: CSAVKGRRSDEQYF.

This clonotype was seen many times. The V call is TRBV12-3 or TRBV12-4, the J call TRBJ1-3; a weak D match, TRBD1 (5 bases). The CDR3 is 13 amino acids. Trimming took off 7 bases at V and 2 bases at J, with 9 bases between the two ends. CDR3 amino acids: CASNTGPGNTIYF. CDR3 DNA: TGTGCCAGCAACACGGGGCCTGGAAACACCATATATTTT.

This clonotype has a count of ten or more. The chain combines TRBV20-1 with TRBJ2-5; 11 bases map to TRBD2. The germline CDR1 and CDR2 sequences are DFQATT and SNEGSKA (reference sequence). After removal of 6 bases from V and 2 bases from J, the junction contained 8 bases not matched to a gene. There are 15 residues in the CDR3. CDR3 loop: CSAAELAGVQETQYF. For the CDR3, the DNA is TGCAGTGCCGCGGAACTAGCGGGGGTGCAAGAGACCCAGTACTTC.

The chain combines TRBV28 with TRBJ1-1, with D maybe TRBD1 (6 bases). V was cut by 6 bases and J by 2 bases, with 22 bases left in between. This CDR3 contains 17 residues. Germline V CDR1 and CDR2: MDHEN, SYDVKM. The chain's CDR3 is CASSSQGLWRVNTEAFF. Written as DNA, the CDR3 is TGTGCCAGCAGCTCGCAGGGGCTGTGGAGAGTTAACACTGAAGCTTTCTTT.

This clonotype was recorded at least ten times. The chain employs TRBV6-5 and TRBJ1-1; 7 bases align to TRBD1. Germline V lookup: CDR1 MNHEY, CDR2 SVGAGI. Losses at the gene ends were 0 bases for V and 8 bases for J; bases not matched to a gene: 9. This CDR3 is 15 amino acids long. This CDR3 is CASSYSKRGLSEAFF. CDR3 DNA sequence: TGTGCCAGCAGTTACTCGAAAAGGGGGCTTTCAGAAGCTTTCTTT.

This chain joins TRBV10-3 and TRBJ2-7; 8 bases are a match to TRBD1. This CDR3 spans 14 amino acids. V was pared by 3 bases and J by 7 bases, with 8 bases of the junction left unmatched. CDR1 is ENHRY, CDR2 SYGVKD, per germline. The CDR3 loop reads CAISDRDRLGEQYF. Written as DNA, the CDR3 is TGTGCCATCAGTGACCGGGACAGGTTAGGAGAGCAGTACTTC.

This clonotype has a count of ten or more. The chain employs TRBV12-3 or TRBV12-4 and TRBJ2-7; D is possibly TRBD1 (6 bases). The CDR3 contains 13 residues. Trimming took off 5 bases at V and 5 bases at J, with 13 bases between the two ends. CDR3 amino acids: CASSPQGLHEQYF. CDR3 DNA: TGTGCCAGCAGTCCCCAGGGGCTCCACGAGCAGTACTTC.

This clonotype was observed at least ten times. The chain joins TRBV12-3 or TRBV12-4 to TRBJ1-5; D ambiguous. V was clipped by 1 base and J by 0 bases, with 7 bases between them. The CDR3 has 15 residues. For the CDR3, the DNA is TGTGCCAGCAGTTTAGGGGATTTTAGCAATCAGCCCCAGCATTTT. It codes for CASSLGDFSNQPQHF.

This clonotype came up a few times. The genes are TRBV28 and TRBJ2-6; 7 nucleotides agree with TRBD1. V gave up 6 bases and J gave up 0 bases; unmatched junction bases: 8. There are 17 residues in the CDR3. CDR1 is MDHEN, CDR2 SYDVKM, per germline. CDR3 loop: CASRPGQLSSGANVLTF. CDR3 DNA sequence: TGTGCCAGCAGACCGGGACAGCTGAGCTCTGGGGCCAACGTCCTGACTTTC. Together with reference TRBV28 and TRBJ2-6, the CDR3 gives the full variable domain: DVKVTQSSRYLVKRTGEKVFLECVQDMDHENMFWYRQDPGLGLRLIYFSYDVKMKEKGDIPEGYSVSREKKERFSLILESASTNQTSMYLCASRPGQLSSGANVLTFGAGSRLTVL.

V is TRBV27 and J is TRBJ1-6; TRBD1 matches at 7 bases. Germline loops: CDR1 MNHEY, CDR2 SMNVEV (reference sequence). This CDR3 contains 13 residues. Germline trimming cut 9 bases from V and 9 bases from J; bases unmatched to any gene: 8. The CDR3: CASRGQGGSPLHF. The CDR3 region has the DNA TGTGCCAGTCGGGGGCAGGGGGGTTCACCCCTCCACTTT.

This chain uses TRBV24-1 with TRBJ1-6, with unresolved D. The length of the CDR3 is 15 residues. Trimming took 6 bases from V and 5 from J, leaving 13 bases between them. Germline-derived CDR1 and CDR2 are KGHDR and SFDVKD. The CDR3 spells CATSSMAGDNSPLHF. The CDR3 nucleotides are TGTGCCACCAGTTCGATGGCAGGAGATAATTCACCCCTCCACTTT.

This clonotype showed up many times. The gene calls are TRBV6-1 and TRBJ1-5; TRBD1 is a possible D gene (5 bases). CDR1 MNHNS and CDR2 SASEGT come from the germline V gene. This CDR3 region has 14 residues. The V gene lost 2 bases and the J gene lost 1 base, with 6 bases spanning the gap. DNA for the CDR3: TGTGCCAGCAGTGAACGGGACAGCAATCAGCCCCAGCATTTT. Translation: CASSERDSNQPQHF.

This clonotype has ten or more counts. The CDR3 sequence is CASSLMAASYEQYF. In DNA form, the CDR3 reads TGTGCCAGCAGTTTGATGGCGGCGTCCTACGAGCAGTACTTC. The V call is TRBV12-3 or TRBV12-4, the J call TRBJ2-7, with D unclear. Trimming removed 3 bases from V and 1 base from J, with 10 bases in between. The CDR3 loop spans 14 amino acids.

This clonotype was seen ten or more times. This chain uses TRBV30 with TRBJ1-1; D not certain. Germline V CDR1 and CDR2: GTSNPN, SVGIG (reference sequence). Trimming removed 1 base at V and 3 bases at J, with 3 bases between. The CDR3 extends over 11 amino acids. The CDR3 coding sequence is TGTGCCTGGAGTGCCTACACTGAAGCTTTCTTT. It translates to CAWSAYTEAFF.

The V and J genes are TRBV27 and TRBJ2-5; D unclear. Looked up from germline, CDR1 is MNHEY and CDR2 is SMNVEV (reference sequence). There are 13 residues in the CDR3. Deletions cut 2 bases from V and 11 bases from J, with 15 bases between. The CDR3 spells CASSLRKQEAQYF. The CDR3 DNA sequence: TGTGCCAGCAGTTTAAGGAAACAAGAGGCTCAGTACTTC.

This clonotype was seen many times. The rearrangement links TRBV6-5 to TRBJ2-2; D may be TRBD1 or TRBD2 (5 bases each). Germline V lookup: CDR1 MNHEY, CDR2 SVGAGI. Between the trimmed V and J ends, which lost 2 bases and 3 bases, there was a span of 16 bases. The CDR3 contains 17 residues. CDR3 sequence: CASSYKGQAGDTGELFF. In DNA, the CDR3 is TGTGCCAGCAGTTACAAGGGGCAGGCGGGTGACACCGGGGAGCTGTTTTTT.